A selection of T cell receptor beta chains follows, all from one sample in a study of blood T cell repertoires in COVID-19. Sequencing was performed with immunoSEQ multiplex PCR; in TCRdb, only in-frame clones are kept and a portion is missing. The table has a few hundred thousand clones, 80% to 85% seen once. The material sequenced was peripheral blood. Receptor source: an older woman who had recovered from COVID-19. Each CDR3 is given with its conserved first and last residue. A D gene is named only where the DNA matches it firmly. The size of a clone is reported for some rows only, either as once, few or many, or as a class for expanded clones.

size,V,D,J,CDR3,DNA
NA,TRBV5-6,TRBD1,TRBJ1-4,CASSEGTGAGEKLFF,TGTGCCAGCAGCGAAGGGACAGGGGCCGGTGAAAAACTGTTTTTT
NA,TRBV20-1,TRBD2,TRBJ2-7,CSASFLAGASYEQYF,TGCAGTGCTAGTTTCTTAGCGGGGGCCTCCTACGAGCAGTACTTC
few,TRBV7-6,NA,TRBJ1-1,CASSLSGRGRTEAFF,TGTGCCAGCAGCTTAAGTGGGAGGGGGAGAACTGAAGCTTTCTTT
NA,TRBV6-5,NA,TRBJ2-3,CASSYGTGTLDTQYF,TGTGCCAGCAGTTACGGGACCGGGACACTTGATACGCAGTATTTT
NA,TRBV27,NA,TRBJ2-3,CASSMTYTDTQYF,TGTGCCAGCAGTATGACTTACACAGATACGCAGTATTTT
NA,TRBV19,NA,TRBJ1-1,CASTAGTEAFF,TGTGCCAGTACCGCAGGGACTGAAGCTTTCTTT
NA,TRBV2,TRBD1,TRBJ1-5,CASSETGANRPQHF,TGTGCCAGCAGTGAGACAGGGGCCAATCGACCCCAGCATTTT
once,TRBV19,NA,TRBJ1-5,CASSISSRQPQHF,TGTGCCAGTAGTATATCGTCGCGTCAGCCCCAGCATTTT
few,TRBV7-3,TRBD1,TRBJ2-1,CASSLGQVLYNEQFF,TGTGCCAGCAGCCTAGGACAGGTCCTCTACAATGAGCAGTTCTTC
NA,TRBV19,NA,TRBJ1-2,CASGRPGSVDGYTF,TGTGCCAGTGGAAGGCCGGGGTCTGTGGATGGCTACACCTTC
NA,TRBV5-4,TRBD1,TRBJ2-2,CASSPPGQGAAGELFF,TGTGCCAGCAGCCCCCCGGGACAGGGGGCCGCCGGGGAGCTGTTTTTT
NA,TRBV4-2,TRBD2,TRBJ2-3,CASSHRLAGGPTDTQYF,TGTGCCAGCAGCCACCGACTAGCGGGGGGCCCCACAGATACGCAGTATTTT
NA,TRBV7-9,NA,TRBJ2-4,CASSLSLTGSKNIQYF,TGTGCCAGCAGCCTATCACTAACGGGTTCCAAAAACATTCAGTACTTC
few,TRBV7-2,TRBD2,TRBJ2-1,CASSLVSGGDEQFF,TGTGCCAGCAGCTTAGTCTCGGGGGGAGATGAGCAGTTCTTC
NA,TRBV7-9,TRBD2,TRBJ2-1,CASIPGLAAGSGYDEQFF,TGTGCCAGCATCCCGGGACTAGCGGCCGGATCGGGATATGATGAGCAGTTCTTC
once,TRBV12-5,TRBD2,TRBJ2-5,CASGGERGGRETQYF,TGTGCTAGTGGTGGGGAGCGGGGGGGCCGAGAGACCCAGTACTTC
NA,TRBV9,TRBD2,TRBJ2-3,CASSPERTSGGIDTQYF,TGTGCCAGCAGCCCCGAGAGGACTAGCGGGGGAATAGATACGCAGTATTTT
NA,TRBV6-6,NA,TRBJ1-4,CASSYSLGPEKLFF,TGTGCCAGCAGTTACTCATTGGGGCCCGAAAAACTGTTTTTT
NA,TRBV7-3,NA,TRBJ2-3,CASSDGGLTADTQYF,TGTGCCAGCAGCGATGGGGGACTCACGGCAGATACGCAGTATTTT
once,TRBV13,TRBD2,TRBJ2-7,CASSLGVRGGYSEQYF,TGTGCCAGCAGCTTAGGGGTGCGGGGGGGCTATTCCGAGCAGTACTTC
once,TRBV30,NA,TRBJ2-7,CAWSVLTGRDEQYF,TGTGCCTGGAGTGTACTAACAGGGAGGGACGAGCAGTACTTC
NA,TRBV18,TRBD1,TRBJ1-1,CASSPSGTGGGGTEAFF,TGTGCCAGCTCACCAAGCGGGACAGGGGGCGGGGGAACTGAAGCTTTCTTT
NA,TRBV25-1,TRBD2,TRBJ2-1,CASSPGLAPGNEQFF,TGTGCCAGCAGCCCGGGACTAGCCCCGGGCAATGAGCAGTTCTTC
NA,TRBV30,NA,TRBJ2-7,CAWSVSRYEQYF,TGTGCCTGGAGTGTAAGCAGGTACGAGCAGTACTTC
NA,TRBV19,NA,TRBJ1-5,CASSAAEWRGNQPQHF,TGTGCCAGTAGTGCGGCTGAGTGGAGGGGCAATCAGCCCCAGCATTTT
NA,TRBV3-1/TRBV3-2,TRBD1,TRBJ2-7,CASSQDRTGGEQYF,TGTGCCAGCAGCCAGGACCGGACAGGCGGTGAGCAGTACTTC
NA,TRBV4-2,TRBD2,TRBJ2-3,CASSQDRRGGSTDTQYF,TGTGCCAGCAGCCAAGATCGGCGGGGGGGAAGCACAGATACGCAGTATTTT
NA,TRBV5-1,TRBD2,TRBJ2-1,CASRPPGLAGLFSSYNEQFF,TGCGCCAGCAGACCACCGGGACTAGCGGGATTATTTAGCTCCTACAATGAGCAGTTCTTC
NA,TRBV25-1,NA,TRBJ2-4,CASSGRVGNIQYF,TGTGCCAGCAGTGGCAGGGTGGGAAACATTCAGTACTTC
NA,TRBV4-2,TRBD2,TRBJ2-7,CASSQVVASGGPSSYEQYF,TGTGCCAGCAGCCAAGTTGTGGCTAGCGGGGGGCCGAGCTCCTACGAGCAGTACTTC
NA,TRBV5-1,NA,TRBJ1-1,CASSLDRDKTEAFF,TGCGCCAGCAGCTTGGACCGGGACAAAACTGAAGCTTTCTTT
NA,TRBV19,TRBD1,TRBJ1-4,CASTNLPGQGNEKLFF,TGTGCCAGTACCAATTTACCGGGACAGGGGAATGAAAAACTGTTTTTT
NA,TRBV27,NA,TRBJ1-4,CASSLSTYSATNEKLFF,TGTGCCAGCAGTTTATCCACCTACAGTGCAACTAATGAAAAACTGTTTTTT
NA,TRBV6-5,NA,TRBJ1-1,CASSLKVGRTEAFF,TGTGCCAGCAGTTTAAAGGTGGGGCGCACTGAAGCTTTCTTT
once,TRBV14,NA,TRBJ2-5,CASSPNFPGETQYF,TGTGCCAGCAGCCCCAACTTCCCGGGGGAGACCCAGTACTTC
NA,TRBV30,TRBD2,TRBJ2-3,CAWSVGGGETDTQYF,TGTGCCTGGAGTGTAGGCGGGGGGGAGACAGATACGCAGTATTTT
few,TRBV30,NA,TRBJ1-4,CAWSVIRGRPNEKLFF,TGTGCCTGGAGTGTAATTAGGGGAAGGCCGAATGAAAAACTGTTTTTT
NA,TRBV9,NA,TRBJ2-5,CASSPTRLVGTQYF,TGTGCCAGCAGCCCTACCCGACTAGTTGGGACCCAGTACTTC
NA,TRBV15,NA,TRBJ2-3,CATSREAGRGETQYF,TGTGCCACCAGCAGAGAGGCGGGCAGGGGAGAAACGCAGTATTTT
NA,TRBV7-8,NA,TRBJ1-1,CASSLVAGNTEAFF,TGTGCCAGCAGCTTAGTGGCGGGGAACACTGAAGCTTTCTTT
NA,TRBV4-1,NA,TRBJ1-1,CASSHGPRGVPEAFF,TGCGCCAGCAGCCACGGTCCTCGGGGAGTTCCTGAAGCTTTCTTT
NA,TRBV7-9,NA,TRBJ2-5,CASSLSGQETQYF,TGTGCCAGCAGCTTATCAGGTCAAGAGACCCAGTACTTC
NA,TRBV2,TRBD1,TRBJ2-6,CASRAGTGVAGANVLTF,TGTGCCAGCAGAGCCGGGACAGGGGTAGCTGGGGCCAACGTCCTGACTTTC
few,TRBV7-2,TRBD2,TRBJ2-2,CASSLNSGGAGELFF,TGTGCCAGCAGCTTAAATAGCGGGGGTGCCGGGGAGCTGTTTTTT
NA,TRBV7-9,TRBD2,TRBJ2-3,CASSSRLAGGPTDTQYF,TGTGCCAGCAGCTCTCGACTAGCGGGGGGGCCGACAGATACGCAGTATTTT
NA,TRBV18,NA,TRBJ2-3,CASSLRPTGSWGTDTQYF,TGTGCCAGCTCACTTCGACCCACCGGGAGTTGGGGCACAGATACGCAGTATTTT
NA,TRBV5-4,NA,TRBJ2-7,CASSAGTSPYEQYF,TGTGCCAGCAGCGCCGGGACTTCCCCCTACGAGCAGTACTTC
NA,TRBV5-8,TRBD1,TRBJ1-2,CASSLWRTGFGYTF,TGTGCCAGCAGCTTGTGGCGGACAGGGTTTGGCTACACCTTC
once,TRBV27,NA,TRBJ2-1,CASSLQGGEQFF,TGTGCCAGCAGTTTACAGGGGGGTGAGCAGTTCTTC
once,TRBV7-2,TRBD1,TRBJ2-5,CASSLRDRALQETQYF,TGTGCCAGCAGCCTCCGGGACAGGGCCTTGCAAGAGACCCAGTACTTC
NA,TRBV6-2/TRBV6-3,TRBD1,TRBJ1-2,CASSYSGTAYGYTF,TGTGCCAGCAGTTACTCCGGGACAGCTTATGGCTACACCTTC
many,TRBV30,TRBD1,TRBJ1-2,CAWRYRGHGYTF,TGTGCCTGGAGGTACAGGGGACATGGCTACACCTTC
NA,TRBV5-1,NA,TRBJ2-5,CASSPVVGGVGETQYF,TGCGCCAGCAGCCCCGTTGTAGGAGGGGTTGGAGAGACCCAGTACTTC